This T cell receptor (beta chain) was captured in a study of T cell responses to AZD1222 COVID-19 vaccine (dated by TCRdb to the early 2020s). Looking at the study overall: TCR sequencing covered 233 trial participants: 200 to 220 given two doses of AZD1222 and around 26 given two doses of MenACWY control vaccine. Enrollment into the trials was organized by age into subgroups of 18-55, 56-69 and 70-plus years, and those subgroups contained approximately 150, 30 and 60 TCR-sequenced participants, respectively. General findings and caveats noted by the study authors: After two AZD1222 doses, both the breadth and the depth of spike-specific TCRs were significantly higher than at day 0 and than in MenACWY recipients. The whole spike protein was spanned by vaccine-associated CD4 TCRs, and dominant responses were seen in regions 160-218 and 743-854. Reportedly, close to half of the unique spike-specific TCRs recognized epitopes lying outside the regions that are mutated in the B.1.351 and B.1.1.7 variants. No day 14 peak-response samples were available, so repertoires were characterized only after the peak T cell response. In the small 56-69-year group, the increase in depth fell short of significance, most likely because of low power. Most participants were white British and females outnumbered males, and the authors suggested that clonal diversity may have been underestimated. Conclusions about previously exposed vaccinees are limited because only six or seven AZD1222 recipients were SARS-CoV-2 seropositive at baseline.

The CDR3 regions of human TCRbeta chains were subjected to immunosequencing. In the paper's pipeline: TCRs in the repertoires were matched against a reference library of SARS-CoV-2-specific TCRs that had been generated with the MIRA antigen-specificity platform. Breadth meant the fraction of unique TCRs that were SARS-CoV-2-associated, whereas depth meant the fraction of total T cells that were SARS-CoV-2-associated. Using the MIRA data, every spike-specific TCR was mapped to the spike region that the TCR reacted to and assigned to either a CD4 or a CD8 class. Log10-transformed breadth and depth values were compared by one-way ANOVA with Sidak's multiple comparisons tests. As stored in TCRdb, this immuneACCESS dataset retains in-frame rearrangements with V and J assigned. A fraction of the clones does not appear; measured against another copy, unresolved V genes explain less than half of the discrepancy, and the remainder lacks a known reason. The V and J calls and clone size are taken from that table; D and trimming were inferred from the DNA. The sample yields around 160,000 clones; about 89% were counted once. Of the sample, approximately 2.9% falls within the top ten clones.

The time point label, read with the paper, signifies: baseline before first vaccination. The treatment or condition label, as the study defines it: meningococcal conjugate vaccine given as trial control. Samples from vaccinated people were obtained from the UK trials COV001 and COV002, which included a single-blind randomized controlled phase 2/3 trial of AZD1222 (ChAdOx1 nCoV-19) in healthy adults. Trial participant PBMC samples were collected at day 0 and day 28 after the second dose for TCRbeta chain sequencing. The sample holds one count of this clone. This clone's antigen is unknown. It has no much larger one-base neighbor in the sample; base qualities were not kept. V ends up 4 bases short and J 3 bases short, with an unmatched junction base count of 0. Sequences SNHLY (CDR1) and FYNNEI (CDR2) are obtained from the germline V gene. Reading from cysteine to phenylalanine, the CDR3 counts 12 amino acids. The only DNA kept is the CDR3, 36 bases in frame from the first base.

This chain joins TRBV2 to TRBJ2-7; 7 central nucleotides agree with TRBD1. This TCR was recovered from an adult in good health. The sequences come from peripheral blood, collected on day 0 of MenACWY control vaccination. The DNA reads as follows: TGTGCCAGCAGTGGACAGGGCTACGAGCAGTACTTC. It specifies CASSGQGYEQYF.